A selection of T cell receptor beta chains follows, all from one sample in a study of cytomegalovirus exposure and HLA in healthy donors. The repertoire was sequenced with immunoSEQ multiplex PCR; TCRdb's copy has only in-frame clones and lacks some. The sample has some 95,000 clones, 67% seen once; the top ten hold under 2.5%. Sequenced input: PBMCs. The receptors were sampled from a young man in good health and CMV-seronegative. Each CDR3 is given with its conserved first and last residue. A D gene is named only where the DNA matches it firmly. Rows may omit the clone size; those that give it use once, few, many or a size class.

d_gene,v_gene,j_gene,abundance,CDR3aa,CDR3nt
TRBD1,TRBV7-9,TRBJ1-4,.,CASSPGGLNEKLFF,TGTGCCAGCAGCCCAGGGGGCCTTAATGAAAAACTGTTTTTT
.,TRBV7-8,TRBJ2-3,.,CASSETGTSSDTQYF,TGTGCCAGCAGCGAGACCGGGACAAGCTCGGATACGCAGTATTTT
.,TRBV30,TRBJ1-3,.,CAWKDYPGILGGNTIYF,TGTGCCTGGAAGGACTACCCGGGGATTCTAGGGGGAAACACCATATATTTT
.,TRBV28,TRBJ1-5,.,CASSLAGAQPQHF,TGTGCCAGCAGTTTAGCGGGAGCTCAGCCCCAGCATTTT
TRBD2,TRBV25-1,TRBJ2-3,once,CASTLAGVADTQYF,TGTGCCAGCACCTTAGCGGGAGTGGCAGATACGCAGTATTTT
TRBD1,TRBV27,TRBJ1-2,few,CATYDRTTGAYGYTF,TGTGCCACCTATGACCGTACGACAGGGGCCTATGGCTACACCTTC
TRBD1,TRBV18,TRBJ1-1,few,CASSLGTGGGSEAFF,TGTGCCAGCTCACTTGGGACAGGGGGCGGATCTGAAGCTTTCTTT
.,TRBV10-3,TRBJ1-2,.,CAISATDYGYTF,TGTGCCATCAGTGCAACAGACTATGGCTACACCTTC
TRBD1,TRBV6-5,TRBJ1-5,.,CASSSTGEYQPQHF,TGTGCCAGCAGTTCGACAGGGGAGTATCAGCCCCAGCATTTT
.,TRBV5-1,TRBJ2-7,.,CASSFPSPEQYF,TGCGCCAGCAGCTTCCCCTCTCCCGAGCAGTACTTC
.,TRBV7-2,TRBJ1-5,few,CASSLVAESNQPQHF,TGTGCCAGCAGCTTAGTGGCGGAGAGCAATCAGCCCCAGCATTTT
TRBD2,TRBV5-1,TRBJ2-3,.,CASSLEGLAGADTQYF,TGCGCCAGCAGCTTGGAGGGACTAGCGGGAGCAGATACGCAGTATTTT
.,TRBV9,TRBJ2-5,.,CASSVDRGGGETQYF,TGTGCCAGCAGCGTAGATCGGGGCGGAGGGGAGACCCAGTACTTC
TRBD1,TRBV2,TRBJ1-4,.,CASKRQGESEKLFF,TGTGCCAGCAAGCGTCAGGGGGAATCTGAAAAACTGTTTTTT
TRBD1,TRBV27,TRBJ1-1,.,CASRGQGAVKAFF,TGTGCCAGCCGAGGACAGGGGGCGGTCAAAGCTTTCTTT
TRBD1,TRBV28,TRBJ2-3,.,CASSGTGYTDTQYF,TGTGCCAGCAGTGGGACAGGTTACACAGATACGCAGTATTTT
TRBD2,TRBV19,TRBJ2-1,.,CASSTPSGSYNEQFF,TGTGCCAGTAGTACCCCTAGCGGGAGCTACAATGAGCAGTTCTTC
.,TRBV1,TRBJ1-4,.,CTSLTRGKGLFF,TGCACCAGCTTGACCAGGGGGAAGGGACTGTTTTTT
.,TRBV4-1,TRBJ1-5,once,CASSYQAGGASNQPQHF,TGCGCCAGCAGCTACCAGGCGGGAGGGGCTAGCAATCAGCCCCAGCATTTT
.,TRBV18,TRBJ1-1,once,CASSPKGGTEAFF,TGTGCCAGCTCACCAAAGGGGGGGACTGAAGCTTTCTTT
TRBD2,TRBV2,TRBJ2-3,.,CASRSGGAGDTQYF,TGTGCCAGCCGTAGCGGGGGGGCCGGAGATACGCAGTATTTT
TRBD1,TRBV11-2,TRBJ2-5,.,CASSETGGSKTQYF,TGTGCCAGCAGCGAAACAGGGGGCTCTAAGACCCAGTACTTC
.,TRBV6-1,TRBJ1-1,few,CASRPTGGTEAFF,TGTGCCAGCAGGCCCACCGGTGGTACTGAAGCTTTCTTT
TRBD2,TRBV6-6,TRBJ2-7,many,CASSYSPGERDYEQYF,TGTGCCAGCAGTTACTCTCCGGGAGAGCGGGACTACGAGCAGTACTTC
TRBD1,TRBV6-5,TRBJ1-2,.,CASSSPGTGTYGYTF,TGTGCCAGCAGTTCCCCCGGGACAGGGACTTATGGCTACACCTTC
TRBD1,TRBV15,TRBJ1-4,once,CATSKRDRVLGEKLFF,TGTGCCACCAGCAAGCGGGACAGGGTATTGGGTGAAAAACTGTTTTTT
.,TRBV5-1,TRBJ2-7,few,CASSLDSFSYEQYF,TGCGCCAGCAGCCTTGACAGTTTCTCCTACGAGCAGTACTTC
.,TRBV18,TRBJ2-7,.,CASSPGSSSSYEQYF,TGTGCCAGCTCACCAGGGAGCAGTTCGTCTTACGAGCAGTACTTC
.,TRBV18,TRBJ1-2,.,CASSPPGGLGGYTF,TGTGCCAGCTCACCACCGGGGGGGCTCGGTGGCTACACCTTC
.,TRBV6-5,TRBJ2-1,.,CASSYSGAERYNEQFF,TGTGCCAGCAGTTACTCGGGCGCTGAAAGATACAATGAGCAGTTCTTC